At least ten counts were recorded for the clone carrying this TCR beta chain. Researchers took RNA transcripts and amplified the TCR beta CDR3 regions from them. Primed by the HTBI set, a first-round RT-PCR was run on the TCR CDR3. MiXCR was run by TCRdb on the multiplex PCR reads, yielding one entry per CDR3 protein. The repertoire includes about 270,000 distinct CDR3 sequences, approximately 21% of them detected once, and around 65% sits in the top ten. The entry originates in a study of T cells in Graves' hyperthyroidism and ophthalmopathy. The CDR3 has 14 amino acids. V lost 2 bases and J 5 bases, leaving 12 bases between the germline ends. Germline V gene lookup returns CDR1 LGHDT and CDR2 YNNKEL (reference sequence).

Sequenced: blood. The receptor comes from a man in his thirties or forties with Graves' ophthalmopathy. This chain links TRBV3-1 with TRBJ2-5; D perhaps matches TRBD2 (5 bases). The CDR3 is CASSQLRGAETQYF. The CDR3 DNA reads as TGTGCCAGCAGCCAACTACGGGGTGCGGAGACCCAGTACTTC.